These 14 T cell receptor beta chains share one sample of origin, sequenced in a study of CD8 T cells in Susac syndrome. Random hexamers were used to reverse transcribe the RNA input (roughly 0.5 to 1 ug). TCRdb reanalysed the immunoSEQ multiplex PCR reads using MiXCR and keeps one entry per CDR3 protein. The profile shows about 2,000 distinct CDR3 sequences, 55% to 75% of them singletons. It was CD27 and CD45RA staining that defined memory subsets for TEMRA sorting. The sequenced sample consisted of CD8+ TEMRA cells from PBMCs. Subset noted: FACS-sorted terminally differentiated effector memory CD8+ T cells re-expressing CD45RA (CD8+ TEMRA). Receptors were obtained from a human donor with Susac syndrome.

This chain connects TRBV20-1 to TRBJ1-1; possibly TRBD1 for D (5 bases). Trimming removed 1 base from V and 0 bases from J, with 9 bases in between. This CDR3 comprises 14 residues. The germline CDR1 and CDR2 sequences are DFQATT and SNEGSKA (reference sequence). CDR3 nucleotides: TGCAGTGCTAGAGGTAGACAGATGAACACTGAAGCTTTCTTT. It yields the protein CSARGRQMNTEAFF.

On this clonotype: The junction shows a germline mismatch at one end, possibly a read error. The V gene is TRBV15, the J gene TRBJ2-2, with TRBD2 matching over 9 bases. Germline CDR1 and CDR2: LNHNV and YYDKDF (reference sequence). The CDR3 covers 21 residues. Written as DNA, the CDR3 is TGTCCCACCAGCAGAGAACGGGATGGGATTGGCGGGGGGGCACAGACCGGGGAGCTGTTTTTT. Translating it yields CPTSRERDGIGGGAQTGELFF.

The rearrangement uses TRBV18 and TRBJ1-2; D may be TRBD1 (5 bases). The CDR3 extends over 14 amino acids. Germline V gene lookup returns CDR1 KGHSH and CDR2 LQKENI. Trimming left V 0 bases short and J 4 bases short, with 9 bases between. Here the CDR3 DNA reads TGTGCCAGCTCACCACCGACAGAGTCCTATGGCTACACCTTC. Translating it yields CASSPPTESYGYTF.

The CDR3 sequence: CSARNLGGDRDWETQYF. The CDR3 DNA is TGCAGTGCTAGAAATTTGGGGGGGGACAGGGATTGGGAGACCCAGTACTTC. The chain has TRBV20-1 and TRBJ2-5, with 9 bases fitting TRBD1. V lost 2 bases to trimming and J lost 5 bases; unmatched junction nucleotides: 15. Germline assignment: CDR1 DFQATT and CDR2 SNEGSKA (reference sequence). This CDR3 is 17 amino acids long.

J is TRBJ2-1 and V is TRBV24-1; 14 bases line up with TRBD2. CDR3 length: 17 amino acids. CDR1 and CDR2 (germline): KGHDR, SFDVKD. After removal of 2 bases from V and 8 bases from J, the junction contained 7 bases not matched to a gene. The CDR3: CATSDWGTSGSWHEQFF. CDR3 DNA sequence: TGTGCCACCAGTGATTGGGGGACTAGCGGGAGTTGGCATGAGCAGTTCTTC.

This clonotype was observed a single time. CDR3 region: CATTTGLAGYNEQFF. The DNA for the CDR3 is TGCGCCACCACAACCGGACTAGCGGGGTACAATGAGCAGTTCTTC. The chain has TRBV5-1 and TRBJ2-1, with 12 nucleotides matching TRBD2. The germline V gene has CDR1 SGHRS and CDR2 YFSETQ. This CDR3 spans 15 amino acids. The V and J ends lost 9 bases and 4 bases, in that order; junction bases with no gene match: 8.

The genes are TRBV4-3 and TRBJ2-6; TRBD1 matches at 7 bases. V shed 1 base and J 2 bases; nucleotides not matched to a gene: 2. CDR3 size: 16 residues. Germline V gene sequence: CDR1 LGHNA, CDR2 YSLEER. CDR3 sequence (DNA): TGCGCCAGCAGCCAAGGACAGGGCGCTGGGGCCAACGTCCTGACTTTC. It translates to CASSQGQGAGANVLTF.

To note about this clonotype: A much larger clone differs by one base, so this may be a read error. The J gene is TRBJ2-1, the V gene TRBV24-1; unclear D gene. This CDR3 is built from 13 residues. V gave up 2 bases and J gave up 11 bases, with 12 bases separating them. From germline, CDR1 is KGHDR and CDR2 SFDVKD. This CDR3 is CATSDSARWKQFF. CDR3 coding DNA: TGTGCCACCAGTGATTCGGCCCGGTGGAAGCAGTTCTTC.

This clonotype came up once. V gene TRBV28 combines with J gene TRBJ2-3; perhaps D is TRBD1 or TRBD2 (5 bases each). The length of the CDR3 is 11 residues. CDR1 and CDR2 (germline): MDHEN, SYDVKM. The V gene lost 11 bases and the J gene lost 3 bases, with 9 bases spanning the gap. The DNA for the CDR3 is TGTGCCGGGGGAGAAACAGATACGCAGTATTTT. Amino acid sequence: CAGGETDTQYF. Drawing the rest from reference TRBV28 and TRBJ2-3, the complete variable domain is DVKVTQSSRYLVKRTGEKVFLECVQDMDHENMFWYRQDPGLGLRLIYFSYDVKMKEKGDIPEGYSVSREKKERFSLILESASTNQTSMYLCAGGETDTQYFGPGTRLTVL.

This chain connects TRBV6-4 to TRBJ1-2; the D is unclear. V was cut by 5 bases and J by 4 bases, with 23 bases left in between. This CDR3 is 17 amino acids long. Germline assignment: CDR1 MRHNA and CDR2 SNTAGT. The CDR3 is CASSMNLPHGKTYGYTF. CDR3 DNA: TGTGCCAGCAGTATGAACCTCCCACACGGAAAGACCTATGGCTACACCTTC.

This sequence joins TRBV20-1 and TRBJ1-2; TRBD1 matches at 9 bases. There are 16 residues in the CDR3. J gave up 4 bases and V 6 bases, and 15 bases lay outside the gene matches. Per the germline V gene, CDR1 is DFQATT and CDR2 is SNEGSKA (reference sequence). CDR3 in amino acids: CSATDSGTGLIYGYTF. The CDR3 DNA sequence: TGCAGTGCAACCGATTCCGGGACAGGGCTTATCTATGGCTACACCTTC.

This chain links TRBV7-2 with TRBJ2-7; 7 bases line up with TRBD2. Unmatched junction bases numbered 10, after V lost 4 bases and J lost 4 bases. The germline V gene encodes CDR1 SGHTA and CDR2 FQGNSA. The CDR3 is made up of 15 amino acids. CDR3 nucleotides: TGTGCCAGCAGCTCCAAACGGGGGGTTGAGTACGAGCAGTACTTC. It codes for CASSSKRGVEYEQYF.

J is TRBJ2-3 and V is TRBV9, with TRBD2 identical over 7 bases. Germline assignment: CDR1 SGDLS and CDR2 YYNGEE. V was pared by 7 bases and J by 5 bases, with 13 bases of the junction left unmatched. The CDR3 is 15 residues long. The CDR3 is CASGLWGRVEDTQYF. CDR3 coding DNA: TGTGCCAGCGGCCTGTGGGGGAGGGTTGAAGATACGCAGTATTTT.

A few counts support this clonotype. V gene TRBV5-1 combines with J gene TRBJ2-7; D remains unclear. This CDR3 is 15 amino acids long. Germline CDR1 reads SGHRS; CDR2 reads YFSETQ. Trimming stripped 0 bases from V and 2 bases from J, with 12 bases between. This CDR3 reads CASSLAGQSTYEQYF. The CDR3 region has the DNA TGCGCCAGCAGCTTGGCCGGGCAGAGCACCTACGAGCAGTACTTC. Combining the CDR3 with reference TRBV5-1 and TRBJ2-7 gives the whole variable domain KAGVTQTPRYLIKTRGQQVTLSCSPISGHRSVSWYQQTPGQGLQFLFEYFSETQRNKGNFPGRFSGRQFSNSRSEMNVSTLELGDSALYLCASSLAGQSTYEQYFGPGTRLTVT.